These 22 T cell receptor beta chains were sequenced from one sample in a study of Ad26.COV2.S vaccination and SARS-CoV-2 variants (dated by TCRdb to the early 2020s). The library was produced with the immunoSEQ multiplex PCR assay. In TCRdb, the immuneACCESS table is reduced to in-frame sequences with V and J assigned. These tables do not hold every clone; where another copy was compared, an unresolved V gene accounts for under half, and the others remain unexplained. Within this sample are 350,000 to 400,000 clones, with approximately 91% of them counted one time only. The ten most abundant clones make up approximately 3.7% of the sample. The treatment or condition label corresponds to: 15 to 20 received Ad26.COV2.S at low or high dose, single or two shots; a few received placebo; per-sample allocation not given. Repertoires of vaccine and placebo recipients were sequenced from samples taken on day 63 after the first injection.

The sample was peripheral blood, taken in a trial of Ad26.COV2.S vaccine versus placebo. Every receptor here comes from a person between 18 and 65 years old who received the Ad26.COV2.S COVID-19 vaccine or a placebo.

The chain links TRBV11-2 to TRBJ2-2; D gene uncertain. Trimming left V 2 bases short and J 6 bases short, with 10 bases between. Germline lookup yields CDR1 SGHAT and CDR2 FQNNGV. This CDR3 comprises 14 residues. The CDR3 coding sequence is TGTGCCAGCAGCTTAATGGGTTCCGCCGGGGAGCTGTTTTTT. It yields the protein CASSLMGSAGELFF.

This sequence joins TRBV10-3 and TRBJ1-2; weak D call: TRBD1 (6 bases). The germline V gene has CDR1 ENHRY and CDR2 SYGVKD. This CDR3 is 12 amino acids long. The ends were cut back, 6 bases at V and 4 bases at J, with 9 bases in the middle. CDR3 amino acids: CAIRGGPYGYTF. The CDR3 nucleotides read TGTGCCATCAGGGGGGGGCCCTATGGCTACACCTTC.

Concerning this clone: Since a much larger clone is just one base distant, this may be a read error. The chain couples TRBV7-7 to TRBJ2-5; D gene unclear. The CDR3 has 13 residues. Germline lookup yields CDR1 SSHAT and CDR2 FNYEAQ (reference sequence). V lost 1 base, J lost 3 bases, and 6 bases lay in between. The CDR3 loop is CASSLGLEETQYF. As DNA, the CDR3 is TGTGCCAGCAGCTTAGGGCTAGAAGAGACCCAGTACTTC.

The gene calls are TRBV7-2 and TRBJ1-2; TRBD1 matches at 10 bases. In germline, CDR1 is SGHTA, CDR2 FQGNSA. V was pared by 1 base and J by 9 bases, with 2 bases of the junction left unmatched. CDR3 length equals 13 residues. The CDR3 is CASSLGDRGSYTF. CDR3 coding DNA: TGTGCCAGCAGCTTAGGGGACAGGGGTAGCTACACCTTC.

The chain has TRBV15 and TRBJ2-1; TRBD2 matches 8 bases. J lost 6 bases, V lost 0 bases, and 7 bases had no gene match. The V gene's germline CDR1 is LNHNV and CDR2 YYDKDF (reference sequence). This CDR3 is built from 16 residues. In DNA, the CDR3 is TGTGCCACCAGCAGAGAGGGAGGACTAGCATTCAATGAGCAGTTCTTC. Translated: CATSREGGLAFNEQFF.

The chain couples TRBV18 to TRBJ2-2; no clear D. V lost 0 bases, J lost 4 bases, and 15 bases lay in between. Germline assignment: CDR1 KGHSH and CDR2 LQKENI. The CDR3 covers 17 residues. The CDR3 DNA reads TGTGCCAGCTCACCACCATACAGACGCCCGAGCACCGGGGAGCTGTTTTTT. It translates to CASSPPYRRPSTGELFF.

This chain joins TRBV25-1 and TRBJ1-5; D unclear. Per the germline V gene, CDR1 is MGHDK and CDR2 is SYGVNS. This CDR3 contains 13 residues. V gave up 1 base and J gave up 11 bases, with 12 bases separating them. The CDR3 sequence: CASSEFLSSTQHF. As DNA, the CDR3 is TGTGCCAGCAGTGAATTTCTCAGCTCGACCCAGCATTTT.

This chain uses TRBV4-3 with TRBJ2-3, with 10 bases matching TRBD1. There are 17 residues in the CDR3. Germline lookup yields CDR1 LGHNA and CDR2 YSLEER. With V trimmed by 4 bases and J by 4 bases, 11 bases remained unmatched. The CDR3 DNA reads TGCGCCAGCAGCCTAAGAAAATCCGGGACAGGGGCAGATACGCAGTATTTT. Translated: CASSLRKSGTGADTQYF.

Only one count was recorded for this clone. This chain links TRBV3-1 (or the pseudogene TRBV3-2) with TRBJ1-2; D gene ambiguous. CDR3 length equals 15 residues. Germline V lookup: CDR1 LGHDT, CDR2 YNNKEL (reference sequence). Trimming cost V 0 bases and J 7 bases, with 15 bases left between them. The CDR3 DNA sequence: TGTGCCAGCAGCCAAGATTCGGAGGAAGCGGCTGGCTACACCTTC. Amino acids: CASSQDSEEAAGYTF.

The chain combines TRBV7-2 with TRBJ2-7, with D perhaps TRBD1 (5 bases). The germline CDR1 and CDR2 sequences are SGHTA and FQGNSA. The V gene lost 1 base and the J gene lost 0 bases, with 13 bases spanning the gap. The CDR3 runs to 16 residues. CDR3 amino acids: CASSLDQGRSSYEQYF. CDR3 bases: TGTGCCAGCAGCTTAGATCAGGGAAGGAGCTCCTACGAGCAGTACTTC.

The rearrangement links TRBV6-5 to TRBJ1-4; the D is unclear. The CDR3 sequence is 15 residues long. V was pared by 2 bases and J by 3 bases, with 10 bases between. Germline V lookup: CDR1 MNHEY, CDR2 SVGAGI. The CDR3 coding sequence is TGTGCCAGCAGTTACGGAGGAAACCCTAATGAAAAACTGTTTTTT. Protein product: CASSYGGNPNEKLFF.

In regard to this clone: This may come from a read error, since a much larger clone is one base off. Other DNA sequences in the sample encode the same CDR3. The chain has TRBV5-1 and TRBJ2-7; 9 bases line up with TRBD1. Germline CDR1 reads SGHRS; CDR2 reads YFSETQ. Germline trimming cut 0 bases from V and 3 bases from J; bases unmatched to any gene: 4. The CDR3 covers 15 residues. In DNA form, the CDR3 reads TGCGCCAGCAGCTTGGTCCCGGGACAGGGCTACGAGCAGTACTTC. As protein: CASSLVPGQGYEQYF.

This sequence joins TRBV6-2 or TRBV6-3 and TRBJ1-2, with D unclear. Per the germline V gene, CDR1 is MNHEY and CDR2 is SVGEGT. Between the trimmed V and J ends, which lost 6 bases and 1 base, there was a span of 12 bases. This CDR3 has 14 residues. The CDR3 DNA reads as TGTGCCAGCAGCAAACCTACCCTTAACTATGGCTACACCTTC. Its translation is CASSKPTLNYGYTF.

The CDR3 spells CASRGSSLSNQPQHF. As DNA, the CDR3 is TGTGCCAGCAGGGGTAGCTCCCTTAGCAATCAGCCCCAGCATTTT. The chain links TRBV2 to TRBJ1-5; the D is unclear. Trimming took 6 bases from V and 0 from J, leaving 12 bases between them. Germline assignment: CDR1 SNHLY and CDR2 FYNNEI. The CDR3 is 15 residues long.

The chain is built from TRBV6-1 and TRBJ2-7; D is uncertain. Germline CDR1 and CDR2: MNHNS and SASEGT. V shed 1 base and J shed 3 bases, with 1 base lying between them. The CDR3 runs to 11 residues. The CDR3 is CASSEDYEQYF. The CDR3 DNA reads TGTGCCAGCAGTGAAGACTACGAGCAGTACTTC.

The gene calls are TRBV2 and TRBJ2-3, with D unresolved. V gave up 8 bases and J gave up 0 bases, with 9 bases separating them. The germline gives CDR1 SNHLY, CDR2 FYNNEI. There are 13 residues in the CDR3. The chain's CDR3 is CASSQASTDTQYF. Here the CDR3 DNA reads TGTGCCAGCTCGCAGGCAAGCACAGATACGCAGTATTTT.

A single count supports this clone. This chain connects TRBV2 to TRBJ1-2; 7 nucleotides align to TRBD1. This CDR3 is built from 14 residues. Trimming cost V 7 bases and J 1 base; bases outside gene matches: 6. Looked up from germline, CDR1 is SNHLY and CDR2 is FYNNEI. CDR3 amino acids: CASTSTGINYGYTF. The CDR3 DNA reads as TGTGCCAGCACCTCGACAGGGATTAACTATGGCTACACCTTC.

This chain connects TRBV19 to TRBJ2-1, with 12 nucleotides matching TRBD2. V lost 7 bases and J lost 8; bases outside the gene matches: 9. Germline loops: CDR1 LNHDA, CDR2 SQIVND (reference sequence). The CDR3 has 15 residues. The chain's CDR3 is CASNPTSGGWHEQFF. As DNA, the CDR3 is TGTGCCAGTAACCCGACTAGCGGGGGCTGGCATGAGCAGTTCTTC.

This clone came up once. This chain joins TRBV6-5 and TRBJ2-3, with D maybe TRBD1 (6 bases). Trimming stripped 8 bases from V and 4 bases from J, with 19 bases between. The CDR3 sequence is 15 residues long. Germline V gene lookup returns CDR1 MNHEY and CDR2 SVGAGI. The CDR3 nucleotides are TGTGCCAGCTCACCCCGGGCCTCAGGGGCAGATACGCAGTATTTT. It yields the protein CASSPRASGADTQYF.

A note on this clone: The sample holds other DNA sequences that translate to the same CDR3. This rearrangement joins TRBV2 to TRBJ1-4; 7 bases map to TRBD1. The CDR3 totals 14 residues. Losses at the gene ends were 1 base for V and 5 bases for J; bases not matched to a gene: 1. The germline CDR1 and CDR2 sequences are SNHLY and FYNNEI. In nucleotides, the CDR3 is TGTGCCAGCAGTGAAGGGACAGGCAATGAAAAACTGTTTTTT. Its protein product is CASSEGTGNEKLFF.

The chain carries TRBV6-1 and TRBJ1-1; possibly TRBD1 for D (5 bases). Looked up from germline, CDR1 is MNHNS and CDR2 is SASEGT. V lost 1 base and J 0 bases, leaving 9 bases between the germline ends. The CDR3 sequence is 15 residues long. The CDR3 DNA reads TGTGCCAGCAGTGAAGTGAGACAGTTGAACACTGAAGCTTTCTTT. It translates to CASSEVRQLNTEAFF.

CDR3 in amino acids: CASSPGGRSYEQYF. The CDR3 DNA reads as TGTGCCAGCAGCCCCGGCGGCAGGTCCTACGAGCAGTACTTC. The chain uses TRBV9 and TRBJ2-7; D unresolved. The CDR3 extends over 14 amino acids. Trimming removed 4 bases from V and 1 base from J, with 12 bases in between. Germline CDR1 is SGDLS and CDR2 is YYNGEE.